This T cell receptor beta chain was identified in a study of immune cell composition in non-small cell lung cancer. Normal lung was taken at the farthest possible site, at least 3 cm from tumour. Germline V lookup: CDR1 MNHEY, CDR2 SVGAGI. V was pared by 5 bases and J by 1 base, with 1 base of the junction left unmatched. This CDR3 comprises 13 residues. This clone appeared a single time. TCRdb's table, derived via immunoSEQ multiplex PCR, lists solely in-frame clones and lacks some. The sample includes thousands of clones, approximately 71% of them seen just once. The receptor was isolated from a human donor with non-small cell lung cancer. This chain connects TRBV6-5 to TRBJ1-1, with TRBD1 matching 7 bases. The sequencing input was non-adjacent lung tissue. For the CDR3, the DNA is TGTGCCAGCAGTAGACAGGGGAACACTGAAGCTTTCTTT. It is translated as CASSRQGNTEAFF.